This T cell receptor beta chain was identified during a study of cytomegalovirus exposure and HLA in healthy donors. The CDR3 extends over 18 amino acids. Trimming removed 0 bases from V and 2 bases from J, with 17 bases in between. Germline V gene sequence: CDR1 SGHRS, CDR2 YFSETQ. Turning to this clone: Its specificity is not known.

Overall study results and limits: HLA alleles showed associations with roughly 17,000 TCR beta sequences in a later analysis, at a 0.05 false discovery rate. A later analysis linked a missense DCLRE1C variant to TCR beta V- and J-gene trimming. Among TCR beta chains, those listed as cytomegalovirus-associated numbered over 150. A later analysis appeared to link common viral pathogens to several of the most significant clusters.

PCR primers comprised 60 Vbeta and 13 Jbeta primers. Assay: immunoSEQ multiplex PCR; the TCRdb copy retains only in-frame clones and omits some. The sample shows about 190,000 clones, about nine tenths of them seen only once. Source material: PBMCs. The sequence came from a boy younger than 10 in good health and CMV-seronegative. The V call is TRBV5-1, the J call TRBJ1-4; TRBD1 might be the D (6 bases). CDR3 nucleotide sequence: TGCGCCAGCAGCTTGGTTCGGGACAAGGATGGCACTAATGAAAAACTGTTTTTT. Translated: CASSLVRDKDGTNEKLFF. The full variable domain, with the rest looked up from reference TRBV5-1 and TRBJ1-4, is KAGVTQTPRYLIKTRGQQVTLSCSPISGHRSVSWYQQTPGQGLQFLFEYFSETQRNKGNFPGRFSGRQFSNSRSEMNVSTLELGDSALYLCASSLVRDKDGTNEKLFFGSGTQLSVL.